The 27 T cell receptor beta chains below all came from one sample that was sequenced in a study of blood T cell repertoires in COVID-19. The repertoire was sequenced with immunoSEQ multiplex PCR; TCRdb's copy has only in-frame clones and lacks some. The sample gives about 250,000 clones, just over 85% of which show up once; less than 2% is in the top ten. The sequencing input was PBMCs or T cells enriched from blood (not recorded which). The receptors come from a man in his forties who had recovered from COVID-19.

The chain employs TRBV7-6 and TRBJ2-6; the D is unclear. The germline V and J ends were trimmed by 5 bases and 0 bases, with 14 bases remaining between them. The CDR3 is 17 amino acids. The germline V gene has CDR1 SGHVS and CDR2 FNYEAQ. The CDR3 is CASSPLVWSSGANVLTF. The CDR3 bases are TGTGCCAGCAGCCCGTTAGTATGGAGCTCTGGGGCCAACGTCCTGACTTTC.

The rearrangement joins TRBV18 to TRBJ1-2; 9 positions match TRBD1. The germline gives CDR1 KGHSH, CDR2 LQKENI. This CDR3 spans 16 amino acids. After removal of 4 bases from V and 1 base from J, the junction contained 7 bases not matched to a gene. The CDR3 is CASSLRDRADNYGYTF. CDR3 DNA: TGTGCCAGCTCACTCCGGGACAGGGCCGATAACTATGGCTACACCTTC.

The chain links TRBV7-4 to TRBJ1-4; tentative D call: TRBD1 (5 bases). The CDR3 is 16 amino acids. V was pared by 5 bases and J by 7 bases, with 20 bases between. Per the germline V gene, CDR1 is SGHVT and CDR2 is SQSDAQ. CDR3 loop: CASSNRTKRPIEKLFF. CDR3 coding DNA: TGTGCCAGCAGCAATCGGACAAAACGGCCCATTGAAAAACTGTTTTTT.

V gene TRBV7-6 combines with J gene TRBJ2-7; 8 bases fit TRBD2. Germline lookup yields CDR1 SGHVS and CDR2 FNYEAQ. The junction had 8 bases not matched to a gene; V was cut back by 5 bases and J by 5 bases. The CDR3 extends over 14 amino acids. CDR3 nucleotides: TGTGCCAGCAGCCCAACGGGGGGGCCCCACGAGCAGTACTTC. Its translation is CASSPTGGPHEQYF.

The rearrangement links TRBV19 to TRBJ1-1, with TRBD1 identical over 10 bases. Germline CDR1 and CDR2: LNHDA and SQIVND (reference sequence). This CDR3 region has 15 residues. With 7 bases clipped from V and 3 bases from J, the junction kept 8 bases outside the gene matches. The CDR3 is CASNPGQGLDTEAFF. CDR3 coding DNA: TGTGCCAGTAACCCGGGACAGGGGCTCGACACTGAAGCTTTCTTT.

CDR3 protein: CASSPEAKYQPQHF. CDR3 coding DNA: TGTGCCAGCTCACCGGAGGCGAAGTATCAGCCCCAGCATTTT. V and J are TRBV18 and TRBJ1-5, with unresolved D. The CDR3 consists of 14 residues. Looked up from germline, CDR1 is KGHSH and CDR2 is LQKENI. V lost 3 bases, J lost 5 bases, and 11 bases lay in between.

J is TRBJ2-6 and V is TRBV7-2; 8 bases align to TRBD1. Germline loops: CDR1 SGHTA, CDR2 FQGNSA. V lost 0 bases, J lost 1 base, and 5 bases stayed unmatched. The CDR3 runs to 18 residues. CDR3 sequence: CASSLASRTGSGANVLTF. The DNA for the CDR3 is TGTGCCAGCAGCTTAGCTTCAAGGACAGGGTCTGGGGCCAACGTCCTGACTTTC. Together with reference TRBV7-2 and TRBJ2-6, the CDR3 gives the full variable domain: GAGVSQSPSNKVTEKGKDVELRCDPISGHTALYWYRQSLGQGLEFLIYFQGNSAPDKSGLPSDRFSAERTGGSVSTLTIQRTQQEDSAVYLCASSLASRTGSGANVLTFGAGSRLTVL.

J is TRBJ2-1 and V is TRBV27; no reliable D call. Germline V gene lookup returns CDR1 MNHEY and CDR2 SMNVEV (reference sequence). The CDR3 is 15 amino acids. V lost 6 bases, J lost 0 bases, and 12 bases lay in between. The CDR3 region is CASSLRYGSYNEQFF. In nucleotides, the CDR3 is TGTGCCAGCAGCTTACGCTATGGCTCCTACAATGAGCAGTTCTTC.

The chain recombines TRBV15 with TRBJ2-7, with D tentatively TRBD1 (5 bases). The CDR3 is made up of 16 amino acids. Germline loops: CDR1 LNHNV, CDR2 YYDKDF (reference sequence). Trimming cost V 0 bases and J 5 bases, with 17 bases left between them. The CDR3 bases are TGTGCCACCAGCAGAGATAGCAGGGTCAGACGGGACGAGCAGTACTTC. Translated, it gives CATSRDSRVRRDEQYF.

The chain joins TRBV6-1 to TRBJ1-3; maybe TRBD1 (5 bases). The V end was cut by 3 bases, the J end by 0 bases, with 15 bases between. This CDR3 contains 17 residues. CDR1 MNHNS and CDR2 SASEGT come from the germline V gene. Here the CDR3 DNA reads TGTGCCAGCAGTGATTGGAGGGACTCCATCTCTGGAAACACCATATATTTT. This encodes CASSDWRDSISGNTIYF.

The chain uses TRBV9 and TRBJ2-1, with D possibly TRBD1 on 6 matching bases. The V and J ends lost 0 bases and 3 bases respectively, with 10 bases between them. Germline lookup yields CDR1 SGDLS and CDR2 YYNGEE. This CDR3 has 15 amino acids. The CDR3 spells CASSVEGDLYNEQFF. CDR3 nucleotide sequence: TGTGCCAGCAGCGTAGAGGGGGATCTCTACAATGAGCAGTTCTTC.

This clone occurred a few times. The genes are TRBV6-5 and TRBJ2-7, with D possibly TRBD2 on 7 matching bases. Between the trimmed V and J ends, which lost 6 bases and 2 bases, there was a span of 17 bases. CDR1 is MNHEY, CDR2 SVGAGI, per germline. This CDR3 is built from 15 residues. In nucleotides, the CDR3 is TGTGCCAGCAGGCCTCAGGGGACTACTACCTACGAGCAGTACTTC. It is translated as CASRPQGTTTYEQYF.

The chain has TRBV15 and TRBJ1-4, with a tentative D call TRBD1 (6 bases). The CDR3 is 16 residues long. Trimming shortened V by 1 base and J by 8 bases, and 17 bases separated the two germline ends. Per germline, CDR1 LNHNV and CDR2 YYDKDF (reference sequence). CDR3 nucleotides: TGTGCCACCAGCAGAGCGTACAACAGGGTTGACGAAAAACTGTTTTTT. This translates into CATSRAYNRVDEKLFF.

CDR3: CASSFPGIENTEAFF. The CDR3 bases are TGTGCCAGCTCCTTCCCAGGGATCGAAAACACTGAAGCTTTCTTT. This rearrangement joins TRBV28 to TRBJ1-1, with D tentatively TRBD1 (5 bases). The germline V and J ends were trimmed by 8 bases and 2 bases, with 18 bases remaining between them. In germline, CDR1 is MDHEN, CDR2 SYDVKM. The CDR3 covers 15 residues.

V usage is TRBV23-1 and J usage is TRBJ2-5; D is ambiguous. TRBV23-1 is an ORF; its function is uncertain. Between the trimmed V and J ends, which lost 1 base and 5 bases, there was a span of 23 bases. The CDR3 covers 18 residues. The CDR3 region is CASSQLSYMRRPRETQYF. The CDR3 region has the DNA TGCGCCAGCAGTCAATTATCTTACATGAGGCGGCCTCGGGAGACCCAGTACTTC.

This sequence joins TRBV27 and TRBJ2-5, with 9 bases that match TRBD2. This CDR3 contains 15 residues. The J segment lost 2 bases and the V segment lost 5 bases, leaving 6 bases of the junction unmatched. Germline-derived CDR1 and CDR2 are MNHEY and SMNVEV (reference sequence). CDR3 amino acids: CASSPNAGGQETQYF. CDR3 DNA sequence: TGTGCCAGCAGTCCAAACGCGGGGGGGCAAGAGACCCAGTACTTC.

The V gene is TRBV7-2, the J gene TRBJ2-7, with 7 positions matching TRBD1. The germline V gene encodes CDR1 SGHTA and CDR2 FQGNSA. Trimming at V came to 2 bases and at J to 3 bases, leaving 7 bases not matched to a gene. The CDR3 is made up of 15 amino acids. The CDR3 bases are TGTGCCAGCAGCTTATTGTCGGGACAGATCTACGAGCAGTACTTC. Amino acid sequence: CASSLLSGQIYEQYF. The full variable domain, its missing parts supplied by reference TRBV7-2 and TRBJ2-7, is GAGVSQSPSNKVTEKGKDVELRCDPISGHTALYWYRQSLGQGLEFLIYFQGNSAPDKSGLPSDRFSAERTGGSVSTLTIQRTQQEDSAVYLCASSLLSGQIYEQYFGPGTRLTVT.

The genes are TRBV5-5 and TRBJ2-5, with D possibly matching TRBD2 (6 bases). Trimming pared 4 bases from V and 2 bases from J, leaving 15 bases between. Germline-derived CDR1 and CDR2 are SGHKS and YYEKEE (reference sequence). The CDR3 has 15 residues. CDR3 loop: CASSNPGSGQETQYF. DNA of the CDR3: TGTGCCAGCAGCAACCCCGGTAGCGGTCAAGAGACCCAGTACTTC.

J is TRBJ2-1 and V is TRBV5-1, with 16 positions matching TRBD2. Germline V gene data show CDR1 as SGHRS and CDR2 as YFSETQ. This CDR3 has 16 amino acids. Trimming at V came to 3 bases and at J to 8 bases, leaving 5 bases not matched to a gene. For the CDR3, the DNA is TGCGCCAGCAGCTCCGGGACTAGCGGGGGGGTAGATGAGCAGTTCTTC. Residues: CASSSGTSGGVDEQFF.

This rearrangement joins TRBV5-1 to TRBJ2-2; D perhaps matches TRBD1 (6 bases). V was shortened by 7 bases and J by 2 bases, with 12 bases between the two germline ends. The V gene's germline CDR1 is SGHRS and CDR2 YFSETQ. The CDR3 runs to 14 residues. CDR3 coding DNA: TGCGCCAGCGGGGACATCGCAAACACCGGGGAGCTGTTTTTT. Translated, it gives CASGDIANTGELFF.

This chain joins TRBV6-2 or TRBV6-3 and TRBJ2-2; D is undetermined. This CDR3 spans 16 amino acids. CDR1 MNHEY and CDR2 SVGEGT come from the germline V gene. The V end lost 3 bases, the J end lost 0 bases, and 11 bases lay between the germline ends. The CDR3 nucleotides read TGTGCCAGCAGTTATAGCCAGCCCGCGAACACCGGGGAGCTGTTTTTT. This sequence encodes CASSYSQPANTGELFF.

The chain is built from TRBV5-6 and TRBJ2-1, with 8 nucleotides matching TRBD2. V lost 0 bases, J lost 4 bases, and 6 bases stayed unmatched. Germline CDR1 reads SGHDT; CDR2 reads YYEEEE. CDR3 length: 16 amino acids. In DNA, the CDR3 is TGTGCCAGCAGCTTGGAGGTACTAGCGGCTTACAATGAGCAGTTCTTC. Its translation is CASSLEVLAAYNEQFF. Full variable domain (outside the CDR3, taken from reference TRBV5-6 and TRBJ2-1): DAGVTQSPTHLIKTRGQQVTLRCSPKSGHDTVSWYQQALGQGPQFIFQYYEEEERQRGNFPDRFSGHQFPNYSSELNVNALLLGDSALYLCASSLEVLAAYNEQFFGPGTRLTVL.

CDR3 loop: CASSEALLGGQPQHF. CDR3 nucleotide sequence: TGTGCCAGCAGTGAAGCGCTTTTGGGGGGGCAGCCCCAGCATTTT. V gene TRBV2 combines with J gene TRBJ1-5; TRBD1 is a possible D gene (5 bases). The CDR3 spans 15 residues. The V and J ends lost 0 bases and 7 bases respectively, with 13 bases between them. Germline V gene data show CDR1 as SNHLY and CDR2 as FYNNEI.

CDR3 amino acids: CASRDRAANTEAFF. The CDR3, as DNA: TGTGCCAGCAGGGACAGGGCAGCGAACACTGAAGCTTTCTTT. The chain carries TRBV2 and TRBJ1-1; 8 nucleotides line up with TRBD1. The trim removed 6 bases at V and 1 base at J, leaving 4 bases unmatched. This CDR3 spans 14 amino acids. CDR1 SNHLY and CDR2 FYNNEI come from the germline V gene. Variable domain in full (rest from reference TRBV2 and TRBJ1-1): EPEVTQTPSHQVTQMGQEVILRCVPISNHLYFYWYRQILGQKVEFLVSFYNNEISEKSEIFDDQFSVERPDGSNFTLKIRSTKLEDSAMYFCASRDRAANTEAFFGQGTRLTVV.

The gene calls are TRBV5-1 and TRBJ1-3, with 8 bases fitting TRBD1. Trimming removed 0 bases from V and 0 bases from J; junction bases left unmatched: 5. CDR1 is SGHRS, CDR2 YFSETQ, per germline. This CDR3 contains 17 residues. For the CDR3, the DNA is TGCGCCAGCAGCTTGGACAGGGGGGAAGTCTCTGGAAACACCATATATTTT. It translates to CASSLDRGEVSGNTIYF. The variable domain in full, with the rest retrieved from reference TRBV5-1 and TRBJ1-3, is KAGVTQTPRYLIKTRGQQVTLSCSPISGHRSVSWYQQTPGQGLQFLFEYFSETQRNKGNFPGRFSGRQFSNSRSEMNVSTLELGDSALYLCASSLDRGEVSGNTIYFGEGSWLTVV.

The V and J genes are TRBV28 and TRBJ1-2; 8 bases align to TRBD1. The CDR3 spans 15 residues. J gave up 4 bases and V 5 bases, and 9 bases lay outside the gene matches. Germline CDR1 MDHEN, CDR2 SYDVKM. CDR3 region: CASSTSGTGSYGYTF. The CDR3 DNA follows: TGTGCCAGCAGTACCTCGGGGACAGGCAGCTATGGCTACACCTTC.

The chain combines TRBV28 with TRBJ2-7, with D possibly matching TRBD2 (6 bases). This CDR3 spans 12 amino acids. Trimming shortened V by 7 bases and J by 6 bases, and 13 bases separated the two germline ends. Looked up from germline, CDR1 is MDHEN and CDR2 is SYDVKM. The CDR3 nucleotides are TGTGCCAGCACGGGGCAGGGACTCGAGCAGTACTTC. It is translated as CASTGQGLEQYF.